A selection of T cell receptor beta chains follows, all from one sample in a study of human T cells and chemical hapten exposure. MiXCR, applied by TCRdb to the RACE reads, yields one record per CDR3 protein. Here the sample spans about 350,000 distinct CDR3 sequences, roughly 6% being singletons. Sequences were derived from whole blood, sampled in connection with sensitization to the hapten diphenylcyclopropenone (DPC). The receptors originated from a woman aged 18-29 years with alopecia areata. Some clones in this sample may be carry-over from other donors' samples. CDR3s leave out the opening cysteine and the closing phenylalanine or tryptophan.

TRBJ1-1 | 12 | TRBV20-1 | SAREPRDYTEAF
TRBJ2-4 | 12 | TRBV14 | ASSPSGTRNIQY
TRBJ2-7 | 13 | TRBV20-1 | SARDSEGRSYEQY
TRBJ1-1 | 12 | TRBV6-5 | ASSYSTRGAVAF
TRBJ2-3 | 11 | TRBV6-5 | ASRVPSTDTQY
TRBJ2-3 | 14 | TRBV4-1 | ASSQAPGQMTDTQY
TRBJ2-7 | 12 | TRBV5-1 | ASTLGGNSGEQY
TRBJ1-2 | 13 | TRBV20-1 | SALHRGNLNYGYT
TRBJ1-2 | 15 | TRBV15 | ATSRAKGAGDNYGYT
TRBJ2-3 | 13 | TRBV7-2 | ASSTQRGVSDTQY
TRBJ2-1 | 10 | TRBV12-3/TRBV12-4 | ASSPVRKVQF
TRBJ2-3 | 11 | TRBV6-4 | ASSDGTTDTQY
TRBJ1-5 | 15 | TRBV5-5 | ASSLDQTGNSNQPQH
TRBJ2-3 | 14 | TRBV27 | ASSFWDRSSTDTQY
TRBJ2-1 | 13 | TRBV27 | ASSFLGQAYNEQF
TRBJ2-5 | 11 | TRBV7-8 | ASSHLVEETQY
TRBJ1-5 | 12 | TRBV10-3 | AIRGEFSNQPQH
TRBJ2-1 | 14 | TRBV9 | ASSVRSGSSYNEQF
TRBJ1-6 | 10 | TRBV7-9 | ASSREASPLH
TRBJ1-2 | 15 | TRBV7-9 | ASSPLLRGVDDYGYT
TRBJ2-7 | 13 | TRBV7-9 | ASSGDRAEGGEQY
TRBJ1-1 | 13 | TRBV3-1 | ASSQPTGGLVEAF
TRBJ2-5 | 12 | TRBV7-2 | ASSFSFGGETQY
TRBJ2-3 | 10 | TRBV5-4 | ASSGDPDTQY
TRBJ2-7 | 14 | TRBV27 | ASSLYRQVLPYEQY
TRBJ1-2 | 12 | TRBV6-1 | ASSLPTGLYGYT
TRBJ1-4 | 14 | TRBV4-1 | ASSQEPAVYNEKLF
TRBJ2-7 | 12 | TRBV4-3 | ASSQERVGYEQY
TRBJ1-3 | 15 | TRBV6-5 | ASSYSGGQAAGNTIY
TRBJ1-3 | 13 | TRBV6-5 | ASSYRGQGTYTIY
TRBJ1-1 | 13 | TRBV7-2 | ASSLAGQGITEAF
TRBJ2-7 | 13 | TRBV6-2/TRBV6-3 | ASSPSGTGRYEQY
TRBJ2-7 | 14 | TRBV28 | ASSLGTSGVSYEQY
TRBJ2-7 | 14 | TRBV11-2 | ASSLVSGQGTYEQY
TRBJ2-7 | 12 | TRBV28 | ASSLLGADYEQY
TRBJ2-3 | 12 | TRBV7-2 | ASSSGLSTDTQY
TRBJ2-4 | 11 | TRBV29-1 | SAKQLAKNIQY
TRBJ2-4 | 12 | TRBV7-2 | ASWGPSAKNIQY
TRBJ2-5 | 16 | TRBV4-3 | ASSQDAQKQHPGETQY
TRBJ2-1 | 13 | TRBV20-1 | SARDPLAGDNEQF
TRBJ2-5 | 11 | TRBV5-1 | ASRSWDQETQY
TRBJ2-1 | 11 | TRBV3-1 | ASSPPPWDEQF
TRBJ2-3 | 12 | TRBV4-2 | ASSQEGLTDTQY
TRBJ1-1 | 9 | TRBV20-1 | SAGRGTEAF
TRBJ2-2 | 19 | TRBV28 | ASSSQPPLFTGFPGTGELF
TRBJ2-5 | 15 | TRBV4-2 | ASSQQSGGKYQETQY
TRBJ1-2 | 12 | TRBV4-3 | ASSQSRTTYGYT